This T cell receptor (beta chain) was identified during a study of identical twins. Whole-study findings and limits: For monozygotic twins, models underestimated out-of-frame TCR alpha sharing.

Template switching introduced a universal primer site, and the cDNA bore unique molecular identifiers. TCRdb redid the calling of the 5' RACE reads with MiXCR, one entry per CDR3 protein. Of around 1.7 million distinct CDR3 sequences detected, less than 40% appear once; the ten largest clones hold about 0.27%. Notes on this clonotype: Antigen specificity is unknown.

The length of the CDR3 is 15 residues. CDR1 SGHKS and CDR2 YYEKEE come from the germline V gene (reference sequence). The ends were cut back, 2 bases at V and 6 bases at J, with 15 bases in the middle. This rearrangement joins TRBV5-5 to TRBJ1-5; tentative D call: TRBD1 (5 bases). This clonotype was sampled from a newborn girl in good health. Sequencing used cord blood. The CDR3 reads CASSFLGGGGQPQHF. DNA for the CDR3: TGTGCCAGCAGCTTCTTGGGCGGGGGAGGTCAGCCCCAGCATTTT.